This T cell receptor (beta chain) was identified during a study of tumor and adjacent non-tumor tissue in lung cancer (dated by TCRdb to 2017 to 2018). Context from the whole study: The cohort included more than nine adenocarcinoma, a couple of squamous cell carcinoma and 1 small cell lung cancer patients. Among the 15 or so patients, ages ranged from about 31 to 85 years, roughly ten were men and 5 were women, and disease was TNM stage I to III. Sequencing produced around 130,000,000 productive TCRbeta reads in total, an average of around 4.2 million reads per sample. Using bulk TCRbeta repertoires from 15 lung cancer patients, the study set lung tumor tissue side by side with matched distant non-tumor lung tissue. More than 25 paired specimens, one tumor and one normal lung sample per patient, were profiled by TCRbeta CDR3 sequencing.

RNA was isolated from bulk, unsorted tissue, and RNA quality was assessed with a NanoDrop ND-1000 and an Agilent 2100. Normal lung samples were distant non-tumor tissue taken more than 3 cm from the tumor edge. Newly diagnosed lung cancer patients without prior chemotherapy who had been admitted for thoracic surgery in China between August and November 2014 were enrolled as donors. Patients who had received previous radiotherapy or chemotherapy, or who had another concurrent cancer, were excluded from the study. Pieces of surgical tissue measuring about 1-2 cm3 were kept in RNAlater solution and stored at -80 degrees C until use. On this clonotype itself: Its antigen has not been determined. The conserved closing phenylalanine or tryptophan is absent in this CDR3, likely reflecting a read error.

Here is what the overall study found, with its caveats: Neither the sequencing platform nor unique molecular identifiers are named or mentioned anywhere in the methods. In normal lung, the top 100 clones accounted for a significantly larger cumulative share of the repertoire than in tumor tissue. Significantly higher TCR diversity was found in younger patients, and higher tumor TCR diversity was associated with shorter overall and disease-free survival. Peripheral blood was not sequenced, so blood TCRbeta repertoires in these lung cancer patients were not examined. Only about 14 patients were in the cohort, and the authors stated that larger samples and more detailed clinical data are needed. TCR diversity (inverse Simpson) was significantly higher in tumor than in normal lung tissue (roughly 430 vs 170, P = 0.0075, Mann-Whitney U test).

The protocol used for the library was multiplex PCR. These reads were obtained on an Illumina HiSeq 2500. TCRbeta libraries were constructed through three rounds of nested PCR with primers (Table S4) according to protocols adapted from ARM-PCR. PCR products of 200-500 bp were gel-excised and purified with the QIAquick gel extraction kit before sequencing. The authors processed their data as follows. Trimmomatic was used to clean the reads, FLASH merged the cleaned reads into complete CDR3 sequences, and MiTCR assigned the sequences to V(D)J germline segments. Clonal diversity was computed as the inverse Simpson's index with VDJtools. A read counted as productive if the sequence was in-frame and lacked a premature stop codon. TCRdb's own reprocessing of the public reads used fastp at Q25 and MiXCR and kept productive beta chains. Each CDR3 protein gets just one entry, which takes the most common genes and DNA from the rows behind it. These V and J calls derive from TCRdb rather than the authors' analysis. Present in this sample are some 97,000 distinct CDR3 sequences, over 55% of which were seen just once. Around a fifth of the sample belongs to the ten largest clones.

Relative to germline, V is 7 bases shorter and J is 4 bases shorter, with 19 bases between their ends. The CDR3 numbers 15 amino acids, ends counted. CDR3 DNA is the only sequence kept; it has 45 bases, read in frame from the first base. Recombination linked TRBV12-3 or TRBV12-4 to TRBJ2-5, with the D call perhaps TRBD1 or TRBD2, each one matching 7 bases. This clonotype was obtained from a young man with non-small cell lung cancer. Material for sequencing was distant non-tumor lung tissue. The DNA is TGTGCCAGCAATGCAATGACAGGGAGGGGAGAGACCCAGTACCTC. It translates to CASNAMTGRGETQYL.